A single sample is the source of the 12 T cell receptor beta chains below, sequenced in a study of T cells in Graves' hyperthyroidism and ophthalmopathy. RNA transcripts yielded amplified TCR beta CDR3 regions. The primer set for the first-round RT-PCR of the TCR CDR3 was HTBI. One entry per CDR3 protein, called by TCRdb with MiXCR from the multiplex PCR reads. The sample has about 400,000 distinct CDR3 sequences, about 16% seen once. The sequenced material came from blood. The receptors originated from a woman in her 30s with Graves' hyperthyroidism.

This clonotype showed up many times. The CDR3 DNA is TGTGCCAGCAGTTCGACAGAGAACACTGAAGCTTTCTTT. It encodes CASSSTENTEAFF. The chain carries TRBV27 and TRBJ1-1; TRBD1 is a possible D gene (5 bases). V was cut by 4 bases and J by 1 base, with 7 bases left in between. The length of the CDR3 is 13 residues. From germline, CDR1 is MNHEY and CDR2 SMNVEV (reference sequence).

This clonotype showed up just a few times. The chain joins TRBV24-1 to TRBJ2-5, with TRBD1 as a possible D gene (6 bases). V lost 1 base and J 2 bases, leaving 10 bases between the germline ends. Germline CDR1 and CDR2: KGHDR and SFDVKD. CDR3 size: 15 residues. CDR3 DNA sequence: TGTGCCACCAGTGATTTAGGACAGCCACAAGAGACCCAGTACTTC. Amino acid sequence: CATSDLGQPQETQYF.

This clonotype was recorded once. This sequence joins TRBV12-3 or TRBV12-4 and TRBJ2-2; TRBD2 matches 8 bases. The CDR3 is 18 amino acids. The V gene end was trimmed by 7 bases and the J gene end by 6 bases; junction bases not matched to a gene: 19. The chain's CDR3 is CASTPVEWLAGKAGELFF. The CDR3 DNA sequence: TGTGCCAGCACCCCCGTTGAGTGGTTAGCGGGAAAAGCCGGGGAGCTGTTTTTT.

The table lists this clonotype with many counts. J is TRBJ2-1 and V is TRBV2; 11 bases fit TRBD2. Trimming at V came to 4 bases and at J to 5 bases, leaving 4 bases not matched to a gene. Germline V gene sequence: CDR1 SNHLY, CDR2 FYNNEI. This CDR3 has 15 residues. The chain's CDR3 is CASSVGTSGNNEQFF. The DNA of the CDR3 is TGTGCCAGCAGTGTTGGGACTAGCGGAAACAATGAGCAGTTCTTC.

This clonotype was picked up many times. This sequence joins TRBV7-7 and TRBJ2-7; D tentatively fits TRBD1 or TRBD2 (5 bases each). The V and J ends lost 1 base and 2 bases respectively, with 9 bases between them. The germline V gene has CDR1 SSHAT and CDR2 FNYEAQ (reference sequence). The CDR3 has 14 residues. CDR3 sequence: CASSLGPGPYEQYF. DNA of the CDR3: TGTGCCAGCAGCTTAGGTCCGGGACCCTACGAGCAGTACTTC.

The rearrangement uses TRBV5-6 and TRBJ2-7, with D perhaps TRBD2 (6 bases). CDR3 length: 17 amino acids. Between the trimmed V and J ends, which lost 1 base and 7 bases, there was a span of 24 bases. The germline gives CDR1 SGHDT, CDR2 YYEEEE. The CDR3 DNA is TGTGCCAGCAGCTTGATTTGGTTTAGCGCCAATGCGGGGGAGCAGTACTTC. Encoded protein: CASSLIWFSANAGEQYF.

This clonotype appeared many times. This sequence joins TRBV30 and TRBJ2-6; D tentatively fits TRBD1 or TRBD2 (5 bases each). V was trimmed by 4 bases and J by 4 bases, leaving 11 bases between them. Germline values: CDR1 GTSNPN, CDR2 SVGIG (reference sequence). The CDR3 has 14 residues. CDR3 protein: CAWKRGAGANVLTF. In DNA, the CDR3 is TGTGCCTGGAAAAGAGGGGCGGGGGCCAACGTCCTGACTTTC. Filled out from reference TRBV30 and TRBJ2-6, the complete variable domain reads SQTIHQWPATLVQPVGSPLSLECTVEGTSNPNLYWYRQAAGRGLQLLFYSVGIGQISSEVPQNLSASRPQDRQFILSSKKLLLSDSGFYLCAWKRGAGANVLTFGAGSRLTVL.

This clonotype came up a few times. This chain connects TRBV5-4 to TRBJ1-3; no reliable D call. The V end lost 4 bases, the J end lost 3 bases, and 8 bases lay between the germline ends. Germline V gene sequence: CDR1 SGHNT, CDR2 YYREEE (reference sequence). The CDR3 is 13 residues long. CDR3 DNA: TGTGCCAGCAGCGGGTCGCTTGGAAACACCATATATTTT. Its translation is CASSGSLGNTIYF.

This clonotype has only one observation. This may arise from a read error, as a much more abundant clone is one base away. The V gene is TRBV6-5, the J gene TRBJ1-5, with a weak D call TRBD1 (5 bases). Germline lookup yields CDR1 MNHEY and CDR2 SVGAGI. The CDR3 totals 17 residues. This CDR3 is CASSSGTGEYSNPPQHF. The CDR3 DNA sequence: TGTGCCAGCAGTTCAGGGACCGGGGAATATAGCAATCCGCCCCAGCATTTT.

This clonotype occurred many times. CDR3 DNA sequence: TGTGCCAGCACCGAGGAACCACAGGAATCCTATAATTCACCCCTCCACTTT. Its protein product is CASTEEPQESYNSPLHF. The chain has TRBV11-2 and TRBJ1-6; TRBD1 is a possible D gene (5 bases). The germline V and J ends were trimmed by 7 bases and 1 base, with 17 bases remaining between them. This CDR3 spans 17 amino acids. Germline V gives CDR1 SGHAT, CDR2 FQNNGV.

At least ten counts were recorded for this clonotype. The genes are TRBV10-3 and TRBJ2-3; D is uncertain. With 3 bases removed from V and 1 base from J, the gap between germline ends came to 8 bases. Germline loops: CDR1 ENHRY, CDR2 SYGVKD. This CDR3 comprises 14 residues. The CDR3 region is CAISDLDGTDTQYF. CDR3 DNA: TGTGCCATCAGTGATTTGGACGGCACAGATACGCAGTATTTT.

V gene TRBV15 combines with J gene TRBJ2-5, with TRBD2 matching over 9 bases. The V segment lost 5 bases and the J segment 1 base; nucleotides outside the gene matches: 17. The CDR3 is 19 residues long. CDR1 is LNHNV and CDR2 is YYDKDF in the germline V gene (reference sequence). Here the CDR3 reads CATSGKQGVETSGQETQYF. Here the CDR3 DNA reads TGTGCCACCAGCGGTAAACAGGGCGTGGAGACTAGCGGCCAAGAGACCCAGTACTTC.